This is a list of T cell receptor beta chains from one sample in a study of blood T cell repertoires in COVID-19. Assay used: immunoSEQ multiplex PCR; TCRdb lists only in-frame clones, some missing. The sample holds approximately 130,000 clones, 75% to 90% seen once. Input material: peripheral blood. The receptors were gathered from a man between 70 and 80 years old with active or convalescent COVID-19. Both conserved end residues are part of each CDR3. D genes are given only for firm matches. Size is omitted from some rows. Given values are once, few, many or a class for expanded clones.

>TRBD2|TRBV11-3|TRBJ2-1|.
TGTGCCAGCAGCTTAGATGGGGTAGCGGGAAATGAGCAGTTCTTC
CASSLDGVAGNEQFF
>TRBD2|TRBV6-5|TRBJ2-3|.
TGTGCCAGCAGCCCCGGGACTAGCGGGAGAGATACGCAGTATTTT
CASSPGTSGRDTQYF
>.|TRBV28|TRBJ1-2|once
TGTGCCAGCAGTTACAACCCTCCCACCTTC
CASSYNPPTF
>.|TRBV19|TRBJ2-1|.
TGTGCCAGTAGTATAGGGAGCGCCTACGGATACAATGAGCAGTTCTTC
CASSIGSAYGYNEQFF
>TRBD2|TRBV30|TRBJ2-5|.
TGTGCCTGGAGCCTAACTAGCGGGAGAAGGGAGACCCAGTACTTC
CAWSLTSGRRETQYF
>.|TRBV14|TRBJ2-2|.
TGTGCCAGCAGCCAACACGCCATTTGGCAGGCCGGGGAGCTGTTTTTT
CASSQHAIWQAGELFF
>.|TRBV6-2/TRBV6-3|TRBJ1-6|.
TGTGCCAGCAGTAGGACGACAGTGGCCGCTTATAATTCACCCCTCCACTTT
CASSRTTVAAYNSPLHF
>.|TRBV5-1|TRBJ2-2|.
TGCGCCAGCAGCTCTCCAGGAGGGACCGGGGAGCTGTTTTTT
CASSSPGGTGELFF
>TRBD1|TRBV7-9|TRBJ1-2|.
TGTGCCAGCAGCTTAGAGGGACAGGGCCACTATGGCTACACCTTC
CASSLEGQGHYGYTF
>TRBD1|TRBV4-1|TRBJ1-1|.
TGCGCCAGCAGCATACCCGGGACAGGGGGCACTGAAGCTTTCTTT
CASSIPGTGGTEAFF
>TRBD2|TRBV18|TRBJ2-2|once
TGTGCCAGCTCACCACTTACGACGGGACTAACGAACACCGGGGAGCTGTTTTTT
CASSPLTTGLTNTGELFF
>TRBD2|TRBV3-1/TRBV3-2|TRBJ2-5|.
TGTGCCAGCAGCCCGGGTGGGGGGGTGCAGACCCAGTACTTC
CASSPGGGVQTQYF
>.|TRBV7-9|TRBJ1-6|once
TGTGCCAGCAGTCCAACAGGGAATTCACCCCTCCACTTT
CASSPTGNSPLHF
>TRBD1|TRBV7-9|TRBJ2-7|.
TGTGCCAGCAGCTACGGGACAGCGACCTACGAGCAGTACTTC
CASSYGTATYEQYF
>TRBD1|TRBV9|TRBJ2-1|.
TGTGCCAGCAGCGGGGGACAGGGGGCAAGGCAGTTCTTC
CASSGGQGARQFF
>.|TRBV18|TRBJ2-3|.
TGTGCCAGCTCACCACCTAGGCTTCCGGGGGATACGCAGTATTTT
CASSPPRLPGDTQYF
>.|TRBV27|TRBJ1-1|.
TGTGCCAGCAGTTTCTTGTCAGGGCAAGCTTTCTTT
CASSFLSGQAFF
>.|TRBV6-5|TRBJ2-5|few
TGTGCCAGCAGTCTCCGACAGGGAGGAGAGACCCAGTACTTC
CASSLRQGGETQYF
>TRBD1|TRBV7-9|TRBJ1-2|.
TGTGCCAGCAGCCCAGGTTTGGGCAGGGGGCCTGGCTACACCTTC
CASSPGLGRGPGYTF
>TRBD1|TRBV27|TRBJ1-4|once
TGTGCCAGCAGTTTATGGGGGGACAGGGGAAAACTGTTTTTT
CASSLWGDRGKLFF
>.|TRBV5-1|TRBJ2-7|once
TGCGCCAGCAGCTTCGGGCAGGGGACCTACGAGCAGTACTTC
CASSFGQGTYEQYF
>.|TRBV30|TRBJ1-6|.
TGTGCCTGGAGTGTACGCGGGTCGGGGAATTCACCCCTCCACTTT
CAWSVRGSGNSPLHF
>TRBD1|TRBV28|TRBJ2-7|.
TGTGCCAGCAGTTCCGAGGGGGCTAGCATCTACGAGCAGTACTTC
CASSSEGASIYEQYF
>TRBD1|TRBV6-5|TRBJ1-2|.
TGTGCCAGCAGACCCCCCGGGACAGAAAGCGTCGGCTACACCTTC
CASRPPGTESVGYTF
>.|TRBV6-6|TRBJ2-7|.
TGTGCCAGCAGAAGAGGACTCCTCTCCTACGAGCAGTACTTC
CASRRGLLSYEQYF
>TRBD1|TRBV28|TRBJ2-2|.
TGTGCCAGCAGTCCTACAGGGGGCACCGGGGACACCGGGGAGCTGTTTTTT
CASSPTGGTGDTGELFF
>.|TRBV2|TRBJ1-4|.
TGTGCCAGCAGTGATCGGGGGGGGATTAATGAAAAACTGTTTTTT
CASSDRGGINEKLFF
>TRBD2|TRBV10-2|TRBJ2-7|.
TGCGCCAGCACCGTAGCGGGAGGGTACGAGCAGTACTTC
CASTVAGGYEQYF
>.|TRBV13|TRBJ2-3|.
TGTGCCAGCAGCTTGAGGAGACTCCTGGCAGATACGCAGTATTTT
CASSLRRLLADTQYF
>.|TRBV11-3|TRBJ2-1|once
TGTGCCAGCAGCTTAGATGAGGTGACTGAGCAGTTCTTC
CASSLDEVTEQFF
>TRBD1|TRBV24-1|TRBJ1-2|.
TGTGCCACCAGTGACCCTACACAGGGGAATATAGAGGGCTACACCTTC
CATSDPTQGNIEGYTF
>.|TRBV3-1/TRBV3-2|TRBJ1-2|.
TGTGCCAGCAGCCAAGGGCTCATCGGGGGCTACACCTTC
CASSQGLIGGYTF
>.|TRBV3-1/TRBV3-2|TRBJ1-4|.
TGTGCCAGCAGCCCCCGGGACAACTCAAATGAAAAACTGTTTTTT
CASSPRDNSNEKLFF
>.|TRBV6-1|TRBJ2-5|.
TGTGCCAGCAGTGAAGCAACGGGAAGGCAAGAGACCCAGTACTTC
CASSEATGRQETQYF
>TRBD1|TRBV19|TRBJ2-2|.
TGTGCCAGTGGAAATACAGGGGGCGCTAACACCGGGGAGCTGTTTTTT
CASGNTGGANTGELFF
>TRBD1|TRBV7-9|TRBJ2-5|.
TGTGCCAGCAGCCGTGACAGGGGAGAGACCCAGTACTTC
CASSRDRGETQYF
>.|TRBV19|TRBJ2-2|.
TGTGCCAGTAGGAATGACAGGTTCAACACCGGGGAGCTGTTTTTT
CASRNDRFNTGELFF
>TRBD1|TRBV19|TRBJ1-5|.
TGTGCCAGTAGTGGACAGGACTCAAGGGCGCCCGCAAATCAGCCCCAGCATTTT
CASSGQDSRAPANQPQHF
>.|TRBV27|TRBJ2-1|.
TGTGCCAGCAGCCCGAGGTTAGCCGGCGATGAGCAGTTCTTC
CASSPRLAGDEQFF
>TRBD1|TRBV7-3|TRBJ1-6|few
TGTGCCAGCAGCCCCGACGGGACAGCAAATTCACCCCTCCACTTT
CASSPDGTANSPLHF
>TRBD2|TRBV7-6|TRBJ2-1|.
TGTGCCAGCAGCTTAGACGGGAGGGGTTACAATGAGCAGTTCTTC
CASSLDGRGYNEQFF
>.|TRBV28|TRBJ1-5|.
TGTGCCAGCAGATCGCGGATTACGGTGGCAGAAAGTAGCAATCAGCCCCAGCATTTT
CASRSRITVAESSNQPQHF
>.|TRBV10-3|TRBJ2-2|.
TGTGCCACCTCGGCGAACACCGGGGAGCTGTTTTTT
CATSANTGELFF
>TRBD2|TRBV5-1|TRBJ2-2|once
TGCGCCAGCAGCTTGGTGGTTAGCGGGATCTCCGGGGAGCTGTTTTTT
CASSLVVSGISGELFF
>.|TRBV18|TRBJ1-1|.
TGTGCCAGCTCACCGGAAGGGGGGAACACTGAAGCTTTCTTT
CASSPEGGNTEAFF
>TRBD2|TRBV19|TRBJ2-7|once
TGTGCCAGTAGTATGGTAGCGGGTACCTACGAGCAGTACTTC
CASSMVAGTYEQYF
>TRBD1|TRBV29-1|TRBJ2-3|.
TGCAGCGTTCGGGACAGGAGCACAGATACGCAGTATTTT
CSVRDRSTDTQYF
>.|TRBV5-1|TRBJ2-3|.
TGCGCCAGCAGCTTCGGAGGGTGGGCAGATACGCAGTATTTT
CASSFGGWADTQYF
>TRBD1|TRBV18|TRBJ2-1|.
TGTGCCAGCTCACCCGGACAGGGGAGTTACAATGAGCAGTTCTTC
CASSPGQGSYNEQFF
>.|TRBV3-1/TRBV3-2|TRBJ1-6|few
TGTGCCAGCAGCCGAGACAGTGGTTCACCCCTCCACTTT
CASSRDSGSPLHF
>TRBD1|TRBV4-2|TRBJ1-2|once
TGTGCCAGCAGCCAAGCGGACAGGGCAAGTGGCTACACCTTC
CASSQADRASGYTF
>.|TRBV28|TRBJ2-7|.
TGTGCCAGCAGCCGTCTCGAGCAGTACTTC
CASSRLEQYF
>.|TRBV19|TRBJ2-1|.
TGTGCCAGTAGTATAGTGAGGCGGGCGAGCTCCTACAATGAGCAGTTCTTC
CASSIVRRASSYNEQFF
>TRBD2|TRBV2|TRBJ2-3|.
TGTGCCAGCAGGTTCAGACTAGCGGGAGTCTCAGATACGCAGTATTTT
CASRFRLAGVSDTQYF
>.|TRBV5-1|TRBJ2-5|.
TGCGCCAGCAGTCAAAAGGAGGTGTGGGAGACCCAGTACTTC
CASSQKEVWETQYF
>TRBD2|TRBV7-2|TRBJ2-7|.
TGTGCCAGCAGCCAGCGGGGAGGAACCTACGAGCAGTACTTC
CASSQRGGTYEQYF
>.|TRBV11-3|TRBJ2-3|.
TGTGCCAGCAGCTACGTAGAAGATACGCAGTATTTT
CASSYVEDTQYF